These 11 T cell receptor beta chains were all obtained from the same sample, sequenced in a study of T cell repertoires in cytomegalovirus infection. TCRdb re-called the reads with MiXCR, one entry per CDR3 protein. The sample records about 97,000 distinct CDR3 sequences, approximately 17% being singletons. The material sequenced was PBMCs. The receptors originated from a human donor in good health (CMV status not recorded). Some clones in this sample may be carry-over from other donors' samples.

As to this clonotype: A single base separates this from a much larger clone, so it may be a read error. This chain uses TRBV7-2 with TRBJ2-7; possible D gene TRBD1, 5 bases. Trimming took off 11 bases at V and 3 bases at J, with 11 bases between the two ends. Germline-derived CDR1 and CDR2 are SGHTA and FQGNSA. This CDR3 contains 11 residues. The CDR3 loop reads CARTDSYEQYF. The CDR3 coding sequence is TGTGCCCGCACCGACAGCTACGAGCAGTACTTC. The entire variable domain, with the rest obtained from reference TRBV7-2 and TRBJ2-7, is as follows: GAGVSQSPSNKVTEKGKDVELRCDPISGHTALYWYRQSLGQGLEFLIYFQGNSAPDKSGLPSDRFSAERTGGSVSTLTIQRTQQEDSAVYLCARTDSYEQYFGPGTRLTVT.

This clonotype was recorded at least ten times. This chain joins TRBV6-2 or TRBV6-3 and TRBJ2-1, with TRBD2 matching 10 bases. V lost 6 bases and J lost 3; bases outside the gene matches: 5. Germline CDR1 reads MNHEY; CDR2 reads SVGEGT. There are 15 residues in the CDR3. CDR3 amino acids: CASSVSGGYYNEQFF. The DNA for the CDR3 is TGTGCCAGCAGCGTTAGCGGGGGGTACTACAATGAGCAGTTCTTC.

On this clonotype: A read error is possible here, since a much larger clone lies one base away. The V gene is TRBV28, the J gene TRBJ1-5; a possible D gene is TRBD1 (5 bases). V lost 7 bases to trimming and J lost 7 bases, with 14 bases between them. This CDR3 has 13 residues. CDR1 is MDHEN, CDR2 SYDVKM, per germline. The CDR3 protein is CASTSAGWQPQHF. In DNA, the CDR3 is TGTGCCAGCACCTCGGCAGGGTGGCAGCCCCAGCATTTT. Based on the CDR3 plus reference TRBV28 and TRBJ1-5, the full variable domain is DVKVTQSSRYLVKRTGEKVFLECVQDMDHENMFWYRQDPGLGLRLIYFSYDVKMKEKGDIPEGYSVSREKKERFSLILESASTNQTSMYLCASTSAGWQPQHFGDGTRLSIL.

Written as DNA, the CDR3 is TGTGCCAGCAGTGCCGTCCCGGGACTAGCGGGGGGTTCTAATACGCAGTATTTT. Its translation is CASSAVPGLAGGSNTQYF. The chain combines TRBV2 with TRBJ2-3; 15 bases line up with TRBD2. Per germline, CDR1 SNHLY and CDR2 FYNNEI. The trim removed 4 bases at V and 7 bases at J, leaving 12 bases unmatched. This CDR3 has 18 residues.

The CDR3 DNA reads TGTGCCAGCAGCTCCCGACGGGGGCAGGCGAACACCGGGGAGCTGTTTTTT. Protein product: CASSSRRGQANTGELFF. This chain links TRBV11-3 with TRBJ2-2, with D perhaps assigned TRBD1 or TRBD2 (6 bases each). Germline-derived CDR1 and CDR2 are SGHNT and YENEEA. The CDR3 covers 17 residues. V was shortened by 4 bases and J by 0 bases, with 15 bases between the two germline ends.

This clonotype appeared many times. This rearrangement joins TRBV7-2 to TRBJ1-1, with D maybe TRBD1 (5 bases). Trimming removed 3 bases at V and 8 bases at J, with 22 bases between. Per germline, CDR1 SGHTA and CDR2 FQGNSA. This CDR3 is 16 amino acids long. Here the CDR3 reads CASSLIPGEWGREAFF. As DNA, the CDR3 is TGTGCCAGCAGCTTGATTCCGGGGGAGTGGGGGAGGGAAGCTTTCTTT.

In its sample, this clonotype was seen a few times. This sequence joins TRBV20-1 and TRBJ1-2, with D perhaps TRBD1 (5 bases). V lost 3 bases and J lost 4, with 18 bases in between. CDR3 length equals 15 residues. In germline, CDR1 is DFQATT, CDR2 SNEGSKA (reference sequence). Here the CDR3 reads CSASPGSGTSYGYTF. CDR3 sequence (DNA): TGCAGTGCTAGCCCGGGTTCCGGGACTAGCTATGGCTACACCTTC.

The J gene is TRBJ2-1, the V gene TRBV28; the match to TRBD2 covers 7 bases. This CDR3 has 12 residues. The germline CDR1 and CDR2 sequences are MDHEN and SYDVKM. V shed 6 bases, J shed 8 bases, and the junction held 4 bases outside the gene matches. The DNA of the CDR3 is TGTGCCAGCAGGGGACTATTTTATGAGCAGTTCTTC. Its translation: CASRGLFYEQFF.

Details on this clonotype: This clone may be a read error of a much larger clone one base away. This chain connects TRBV11-2 to TRBJ2-3; D is perhaps TRBD2 (6 bases). Germline V lookup: CDR1 SGHAT, CDR2 FQNNGV. The ends were cut back, 5 bases at V and 4 bases at J, with 16 bases in the middle. The CDR3 loop spans 15 amino acids. The CDR3, as DNA: TGTGCCAGCAGCCCCCGTTGGGGGGATGCAGATACGCAGTATTTT. Translated, it gives CASSPRWGDADTQYF.

In its sample, this clonotype was seen many times. The genes are TRBV28 and TRBJ1-6; 9 positions agree with TRBD1. The trim removed 3 bases at V and 11 bases at J, leaving 11 bases unmatched. From germline, CDR1 is MDHEN and CDR2 SYDVKM. This CDR3 comprises 16 residues. CDR3 in DNA: TGTGCCAGCAGTTTCGACAGGGGGAGGACTACGGCACCCCTCCACTTT. Residues: CASSFDRGRTTAPLHF. Full variable domain (missing parts from reference TRBV28 and TRBJ1-6): DVKVTQSSRYLVKRTGEKVFLECVQDMDHENMFWYRQDPGLGLRLIYFSYDVKMKEKGDIPEGYSVSREKKERFSLILESASTNQTSMYLCASSFDRGRTTAPLHFGNGTRLTVT.

This clonotype was seen repeatedly, ten times or more. The chain employs TRBV23-1 and TRBJ1-5; maybe TRBD1 (6 bases). TRBV23-1 is designated an ORF whose function remains uncertain. The CDR3 sequence is 20 residues long. Trimming took off 0 bases at V and 0 bases at J, with 21 bases between the two ends. CDR3 in DNA: TGCGCCAGCAGTCAATCGTCGGGTATTGGGCAGGGGCATAGCAATCAGCCCCAGCATTTT. Amino acid sequence: CASSQSSGIGQGHSNQPQHF.